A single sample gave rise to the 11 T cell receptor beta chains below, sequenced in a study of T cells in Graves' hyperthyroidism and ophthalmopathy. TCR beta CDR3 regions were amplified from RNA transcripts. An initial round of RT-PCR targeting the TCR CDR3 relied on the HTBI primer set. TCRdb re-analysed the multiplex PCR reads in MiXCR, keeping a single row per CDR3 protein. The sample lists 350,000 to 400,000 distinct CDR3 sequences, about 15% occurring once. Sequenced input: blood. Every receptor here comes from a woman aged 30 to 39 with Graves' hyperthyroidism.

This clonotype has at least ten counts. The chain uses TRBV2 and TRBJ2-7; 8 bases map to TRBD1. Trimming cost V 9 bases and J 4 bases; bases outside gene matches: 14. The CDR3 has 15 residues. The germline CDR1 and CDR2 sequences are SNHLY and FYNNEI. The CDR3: CASREDGTGHYEQYF. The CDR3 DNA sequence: TGTGCCAGTAGGGAGGACGGGACAGGCCATTACGAGCAGTACTTC.

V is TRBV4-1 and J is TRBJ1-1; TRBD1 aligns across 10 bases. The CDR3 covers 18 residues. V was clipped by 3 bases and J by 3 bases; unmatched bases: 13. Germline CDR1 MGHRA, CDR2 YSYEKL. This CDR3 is CASSQVFPGQGWDTEAFF. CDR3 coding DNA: TGCGCCAGCAGCCAGGTTTTCCCGGGACAGGGGTGGGACACTGAAGCTTTCTTT.

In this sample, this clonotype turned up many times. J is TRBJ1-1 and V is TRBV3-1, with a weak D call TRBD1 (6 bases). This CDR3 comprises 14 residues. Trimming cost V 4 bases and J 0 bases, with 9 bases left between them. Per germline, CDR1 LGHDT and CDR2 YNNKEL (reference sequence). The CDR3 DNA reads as TGTGCCAGCAGCCCGGACAGACTGAACACTGAAGCTTTCTTT. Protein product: CASSPDRLNTEAFF.

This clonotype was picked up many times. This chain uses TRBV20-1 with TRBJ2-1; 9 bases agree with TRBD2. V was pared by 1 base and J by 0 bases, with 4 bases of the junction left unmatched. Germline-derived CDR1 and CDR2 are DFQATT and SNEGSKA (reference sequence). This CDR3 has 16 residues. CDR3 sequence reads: CSARGLAAISYNEQFF. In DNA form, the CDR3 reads TGCAGTGCTAGAGGACTAGCGGCTATCTCCTACAATGAGCAGTTCTTC.

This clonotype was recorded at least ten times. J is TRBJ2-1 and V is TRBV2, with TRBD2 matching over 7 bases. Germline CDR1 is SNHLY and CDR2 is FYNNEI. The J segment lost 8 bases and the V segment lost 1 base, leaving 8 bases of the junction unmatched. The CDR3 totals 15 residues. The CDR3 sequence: CASSEGGGIWYEQFF. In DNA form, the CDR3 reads TGTGCCAGCAGTGAAGGGGGGGGTATATGGTATGAGCAGTTCTTC.

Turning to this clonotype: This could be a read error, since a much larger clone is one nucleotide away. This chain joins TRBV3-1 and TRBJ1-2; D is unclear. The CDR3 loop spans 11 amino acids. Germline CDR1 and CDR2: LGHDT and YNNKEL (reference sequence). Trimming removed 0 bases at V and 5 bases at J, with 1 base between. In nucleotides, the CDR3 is TGTGCCAGCAGCCAAGATTATGGCTACACCTTC. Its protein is CASSQDYGYTF.

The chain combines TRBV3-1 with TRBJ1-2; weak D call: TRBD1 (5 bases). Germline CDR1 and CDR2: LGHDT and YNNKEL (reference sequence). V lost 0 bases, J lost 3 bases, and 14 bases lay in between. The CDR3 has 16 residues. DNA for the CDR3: TGTGCCAGCAGCCAAGATCTTTTAACGACAGACTATGGCTACACCTTC. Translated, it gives CASSQDLLTTDYGYTF.

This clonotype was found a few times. CDR3 nucleotide sequence: TGCAGTGCCGAGTCATGGGGACGGAAAGATAATTCACCCCTCCACTTT. This codes for CSAESWGRKDNSPLHF. The chain has TRBV20-1 and TRBJ1-6, with D perhaps matching TRBD1 (5 bases). Germline CDR1 and CDR2: DFQATT and SNEGSKA (reference sequence). CDR3 length: 16 residues. V was clipped by 6 bases and J by 5 bases, with 20 bases between them.

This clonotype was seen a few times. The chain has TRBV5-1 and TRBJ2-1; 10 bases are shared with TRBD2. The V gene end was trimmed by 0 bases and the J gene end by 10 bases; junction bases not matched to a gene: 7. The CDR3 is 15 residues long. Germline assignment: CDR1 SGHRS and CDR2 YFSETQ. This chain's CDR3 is CASSLDPSGSREQFF. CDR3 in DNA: TGCGCCAGCAGCTTGGATCCTAGCGGGAGTAGGGAGCAGTTCTTC. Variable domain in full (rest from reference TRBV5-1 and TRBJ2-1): KAGVTQTPRYLIKTRGQQVTLSCSPISGHRSVSWYQQTPGQGLQFLFEYFSETQRNKGNFPGRFSGRQFSNSRSEMNVSTLELGDSALYLCASSLDPSGSREQFFGPGTRLTVL.

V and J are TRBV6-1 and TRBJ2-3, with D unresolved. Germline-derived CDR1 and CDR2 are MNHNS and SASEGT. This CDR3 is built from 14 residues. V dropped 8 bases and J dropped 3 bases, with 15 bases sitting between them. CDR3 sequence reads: CASSTATGTDTQYF. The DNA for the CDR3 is TGTGCCAGCTCCACAGCGACTGGGACAGATACGCAGTATTTT.

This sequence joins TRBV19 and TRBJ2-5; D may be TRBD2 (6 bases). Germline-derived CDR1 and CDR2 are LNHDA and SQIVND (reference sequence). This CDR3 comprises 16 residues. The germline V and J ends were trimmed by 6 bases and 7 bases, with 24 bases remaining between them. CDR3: CASSPWEDVYGATQYF. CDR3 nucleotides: TGTGCCAGTAGCCCCTGGGAGGATGTTTATGGTGCGACCCAGTACTTC. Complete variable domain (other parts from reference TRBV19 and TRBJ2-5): DGGITQSPKYLFRKEGQNVTLSCEQNLNHDAMYWYRQDPGQGLRLIYYSQIVNDFQKGDIAEGYSVSREKKESFPLTVTSAQKNPTAFYLCASSPWEDVYGATQYFGPGTRLLVL.